This T cell receptor (beta chain) was retrieved from a study of T cell responses to AZD1222 COVID-19 vaccine. Study-level points and caveats: The breadth and depth of Spike-specific TCRs increased once two AZD1222 doses had been given.

On this clone itself: Its antigen is unknown.

Clones were read by immunoSEQ multiplex PCR, and TCRdb kept only the in-frame ones, dropping some. Counted here are more than 110,000 clones, more than 85% occurring once; the ten biggest clones make up under 4%. The sequencing used peripheral blood, collected on day 0 of AZD1222 vaccination. This receptor was obtained from an adult in good health.

The DNA for the CDR3 is TGTGCCAGTAGTTCAGGAGCGGGAGGGCCTCGAGAGCAGTTCTTC. It yields the protein CASSSGAGGPREQFF. V and J are TRBV19 and TRBJ2-1; 10 bases line up with TRBD2. V lost 5 bases and J lost 10; bases outside the gene matches: 11. Germline V gives CDR1 LNHDA, CDR2 SQIVND (reference sequence). This CDR3 is 15 amino acids long.